The present TCR beta chain was sequenced within a study of T cell responses to AZD1222 COVID-19 vaccine. The overall study: The study pooled second doses at about 4 or about 12 weeks. Study-level findings and limits: Spike-specific TCR repertoires showed rising breadth and depth after two AZD1222 doses. Most donors were white British and more were female, and clonal diversity was possibly underestimated.

Clones were read by immunoSEQ multiplex PCR, and TCRdb kept only the in-frame ones, dropping some. In the table there are roughly 98,000 clones, around 90% of which are singletons. About this clone: As yet, its antigen is unknown.

Trimming removed 1 base from V and 7 bases from J, with 6 bases in between. The germline V gene encodes CDR1 SGHRS and CDR2 YFSETQ. The CDR3 length is 13 residues. The input for sequencing was peripheral blood, taken on day 0 of AZD1222 vaccination. This TCR was recovered from an adult in good health. The gene calls are TRBV5-1 and TRBJ1-6, with D unclear. CDR3 amino acids: CASSLSGNSPLHF. DNA for the CDR3: TGCGCCAGCAGCTTGTCCGGGAATTCACCCCTCCACTTT.